This T cell receptor (beta chain) was sequenced for a study of T cell changes during pregnancy in multiple sclerosis. Here immunoSEQ multiplex PCR was the method, and the copy in TCRdb shows in-frame clones only, minus some. The sample lists just under 65,000 clones, 90% to 97% seen once, with 2% to 2.5% in the top ten. This receptor was identified in a female donor with multiple sclerosis, enrolled in a pregnancy study. The starting material was CD8+ T cells from peripheral blood mononuclear cells, obtained after pregnancy.

CDR3: CASSFAGEGETQYF. Here the CDR3 DNA reads TGTGCCAGCAGTTTCGCGGGAGAGGGAGAGACCCAGTACTTC. The rearrangement uses TRBV28 and TRBJ2-5; 7 positions match TRBD2. CDR1 is MDHEN, CDR2 SYDVKM, per germline. The CDR3 runs to 14 residues. Trimming cost V 3 bases and J 4 bases; bases outside gene matches: 5.